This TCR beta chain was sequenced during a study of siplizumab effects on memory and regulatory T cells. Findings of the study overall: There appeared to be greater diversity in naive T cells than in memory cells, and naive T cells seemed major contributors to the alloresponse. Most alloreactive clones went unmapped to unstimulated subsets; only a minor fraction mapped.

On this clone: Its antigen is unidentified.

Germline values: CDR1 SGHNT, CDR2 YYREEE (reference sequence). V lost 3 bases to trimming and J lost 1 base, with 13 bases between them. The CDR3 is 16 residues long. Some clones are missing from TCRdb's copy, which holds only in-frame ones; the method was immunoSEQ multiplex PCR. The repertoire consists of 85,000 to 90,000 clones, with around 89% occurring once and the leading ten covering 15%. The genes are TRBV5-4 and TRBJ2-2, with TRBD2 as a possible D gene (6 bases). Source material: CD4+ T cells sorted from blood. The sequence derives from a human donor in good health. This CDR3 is CASSYLGAGNTGELFF. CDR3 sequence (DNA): TGTGCCAGCAGCTACCTTGGAGCGGGGAACACCGGGGAGCTGTTTTTT.